What follows are 16 T cell receptor beta chains derived from one specimen sequenced in a study of T cell responses to AZD1222 COVID-19 vaccine. Profiled with immunoSEQ multiplex PCR; TCRdb holds only in-frame clones, not every one. There are roughly 30,000 clones in the sample; about 84% occur only once, and approximately 4.8% lies in the top ten. This material consisted of peripheral blood, taken 28 days after the second AZD1222 dose. Receptors were obtained from an adult who received the AZD1222 COVID-19 vaccine.

This clone was seen a few times. The V call is TRBV12-5, the J call TRBJ2-7; 8 positions match TRBD2. Germline V gives CDR1 LGHNT, CDR2 FRNRAP. The CDR3 is 16 residues long. After removal of 4 bases from V and 7 bases from J, the junction contained 15 bases not matched to a gene. The CDR3 coding sequence is TGTGCTAGTGGTTGGTCCTCCGCGGGGGGACCCCCGGAGCAGTACTTC. It specifies CASGWSSAGGPPEQYF.

This chain uses TRBV23-1 with TRBJ1-5; D is uncertain. TRBV23-1 is labeled an ORF, and its function is uncertain. This CDR3 has 12 residues. With 0 bases removed from V and 6 bases from J, the gap between germline ends came to 3 bases. CDR3 DNA: TGCGCCAGCAGTCAATCGGGTCAGCCCCAGCATTTT. Translated: CASSQSGQPQHF.

The chain carries TRBV7-2 and TRBJ1-5; a weak D match, TRBD1 (5 bases). CDR1 and CDR2 (germline): SGHTA, FQGNSA. The CDR3 spans 15 residues. V was cut by 4 bases and J by 7 bases, with 17 bases left in between. The CDR3 spells CASSSFQGRGQPQHF. The CDR3 bases are TGTGCCAGCAGCTCGTTCCAGGGTAGGGGACAGCCCCAGCATTTT.

The CDR3 sequence is CASSVVSGTYNEQFF. For the CDR3, the DNA is TGTGCCAGCAGCGTAGTTAGCGGGACCTACAATGAGCAGTTCTTC. The genes are TRBV9 and TRBJ2-1, with 8 bases identical to TRBD2. J lost 2 bases, V lost 0 bases, and 1 base had no gene match. The CDR3 sequence is 15 residues long. Per germline, CDR1 SGDLS and CDR2 YYNGEE.

A word on this clone: Sequence at one end of the junction differs from germline and may be a read error. The chain employs TRBV19 and TRBJ2-3, with D maybe TRBD2 (5 bases). From germline, CDR1 is LNHDA and CDR2 SQIVND (reference sequence). The CDR3 is 16 residues long. The CDR3 DNA sequence: TGTGCCAGTAGTGTCCGACTGAGGAGGCGCACAGATACTCAGTATTTT. Protein: CASSVRLRRRTDTQYF.

The J gene is TRBJ2-6, the V gene TRBV19; tentative D call: TRBD1 (5 bases). The V and J ends lost 6 bases and 0 bases respectively, with 9 bases between them. Germline-derived CDR1 and CDR2 are LNHDA and SQIVND (reference sequence). CDR3 length: 15 amino acids. The CDR3 is CASRHDSSGANVLTF. DNA for the CDR3: TGTGCCAGTAGGCATGACAGCTCTGGGGCCAACGTCCTGACTTTC.

This clone came up once. The rearrangement joins TRBV11-3 to TRBJ1-1; TRBD1 matches 7 bases. The CDR3 runs to 14 residues. Germline assignment: CDR1 SGHNT and CDR2 YENEEA. After removal of 2 bases from V and 5 bases from J, the junction contained 5 bases not matched to a gene. The CDR3 region is CASSLTGDRTEAFF. The DNA for the CDR3 is TGTGCCAGCAGCTTAACAGGGGATAGGACTGAAGCTTTCTTT.

The rearrangement links TRBV14 to TRBJ2-7; D is unclear. The CDR3 runs to 15 residues. From germline, CDR1 is SGHDN and CDR2 FVKESK. V lost 4 bases and J lost 9, with 22 bases in between. DNA for the CDR3: TGTGCCAGCAGCCCACTTACGGATGAGGCTCAACGGCAGTACTTC. Translating it yields CASSPLTDEAQRQYF.

The genes are TRBV3-1 (or the pseudogene TRBV3-2) and TRBJ1-1; 7 bases map to TRBD1. The germline gives CDR1 LGHDT, CDR2 YNNKEL (reference sequence). After removal of 4 bases from V and 3 bases from J, the junction contained 8 bases not matched to a gene. This CDR3 spans 15 amino acids. CDR3 loop: CASSLETGRDTEAFF. The CDR3 bases are TGTGCCAGCAGCCTAGAGACAGGGAGAGACACTGAAGCTTTCTTT.

The chain couples TRBV5-1 to TRBJ2-3; no clear D. The CDR3 covers 14 residues. CDR1 and CDR2 (germline): SGHRS, YFSETQ. V shed 4 bases and J shed 4 bases, with 13 bases lying between them. CDR3 sequence: CASSLSISPDTQYF. The DNA for the CDR3 is TGCGCCAGCAGCCTAAGTATTTCGCCAGATACGCAGTATTTT.

This clone has a handful of counts. This rearrangement joins TRBV4-3 to TRBJ2-3, with TRBD2 identical over 10 bases. CDR1 is LGHNA, CDR2 YSLEER, per germline. The CDR3 has 17 residues. V lost 1 base and J lost 2; bases outside the gene matches: 6. The CDR3 here is CASSQGAGTSDTDTQYF. CDR3 coding DNA: TGCGCCAGCAGCCAAGGAGCCGGGACTAGCGACACAGATACGCAGTATTTT.

This chain links TRBV7-9 with TRBJ1-4; TRBD1 is a possible D gene (6 bases). Trimming stripped 2 bases from V and 4 bases from J, with 8 bases between. The CDR3 runs to 14 residues. Looked up from germline, CDR1 is SEHNR and CDR2 is FQNEAQ (reference sequence). CDR3 protein: CASSLRTDNEKLFF. CDR3 nucleotide sequence: TGTGCCAGCAGCTTAAGGACAGATAATGAAAAACTGTTTTTT.

V is TRBV10-3 and J is TRBJ1-1; D is undetermined. Per the germline V gene, CDR1 is ENHRY and CDR2 is SYGVKD. The CDR3 has 13 amino acids. V lost 8 bases and J lost 1, with 11 bases in between. CDR3 region: CAIGERGNTEAFF. The CDR3 DNA reads TGTGCCATCGGGGAACGGGGGAACACTGAAGCTTTCTTT.

The chain uses TRBV19 and TRBJ2-3; a possible D gene is TRBD2 (5 bases). The CDR3 length is 16 residues. Trimming cost V 6 bases and J 1 base, with 17 bases left between them. Germline values: CDR1 LNHDA, CDR2 SQIVND (reference sequence). The CDR3 sequence is CASRAVDGFRTDTQYF. In DNA form, the CDR3 reads TGTGCCAGTAGAGCGGTGGATGGGTTCCGCACAGATACGCAGTATTTT.

CDR3: CASSGAPAGGFDTQYF. The CDR3 bases are TGTGCCAGCAGCGGAGCCCCAGCGGGAGGGTTCGATACGCAGTATTTT. The chain combines TRBV9 with TRBJ2-3; TRBD2 matches 10 bases. The CDR3 is made up of 16 amino acids. CDR1 is SGDLS and CDR2 is YYNGEE in the germline V gene. After removal of 3 bases from V and 6 bases from J, the junction contained 10 bases not matched to a gene.

This clone came up a few times. The chain carries TRBV28 and TRBJ2-1; 11 nucleotides agree with TRBD2. The CDR3 extends over 16 amino acids. From germline, CDR1 is MDHEN and CDR2 SYDVKM. J gave up 4 bases and V 6 bases, and 8 bases lay outside the gene matches. CDR3 bases: TGTGCCAGCAGGGAATTAGCGGGAGGGCCGTACAATGAGCAGTTCTTC. It codes for CASRELAGGPYNEQFF.